These T cell receptor beta chains were read from a single sample in a study of radiation and T cells in renal cell carcinoma. Clones were read by immunoSEQ multiplex PCR, and TCRdb kept only the in-frame ones, dropping some. The data contain about 83,000 clones, approximately 87% of them seen just once; the ten biggest clones take up about 2.5%. Here the sequenced sample was blood, taken from a patient whose treatment included radiotherapy and nephrectomy. The receptors here all came from a woman aged 60-75 years with renal cell carcinoma. Both conserved end residues are part of each CDR3. The D gene is left open where the match is weak. Some rows mark clone size as missing; the rest say once, few, many or name a class of expanded clone.

D gene	clone size	V gene	J gene	CDR3 protein	CDR3 DNA
.	.	TRBV7-8	TRBJ2-7	CASSGRTPYEQYF	TGTGCCAGCTCGGGACGGACCCCCTACGAGCAGTACTTC
.	.	TRBV27	TRBJ1-5	CASSLFGDNQPQHF	TGTGCCAGCAGTTTATTCGGGGACAATCAGCCCCAGCATTTT
.	.	TRBV5-1	TRBJ1-5	CASSLNGANNQPQHF	TGCGCCAGCAGCTTAAACGGGGCTAACAATCAGCCCCAGCATTTT
.	.	TRBV4-1	TRBJ1-1	CASSQDQWVGSEAFF	TGCGCCAGCAGCCAAGATCAATGGGTCGGGTCCGAAGCTTTCTTT
.	.	TRBV21-1	TRBJ2-3	CASRNGWDSTDTQYF	TGTGCCAGCAGGAATGGGTGGGACAGCACAGATACGCAGTATTTT
TRBD2	.	TRBV7-9	TRBJ2-3	CASSPQGLAPNTQYF	TGTGCCAGCAGCCCCCAGGGACTAGCGCCTAATACGCAGTATTTT
.	.	TRBV7-2	TRBJ2-7	CASSSIRDGYEQYF	TGTGCCAGCAGCTCGATCCGGGACGGCTACGAGCAGTACTTC
.	.	TRBV5-6	TRBJ2-5	CASSLGGYQETQYF	TGTGCCAGCAGCTTGGGAGGATACCAAGAGACCCAGTACTTC
TRBD1	few	TRBV18	TRBJ1-2	CASSPGQDYGYTF	TGTGCCAGCTCACCTGGACAGGACTATGGCTACACCTTC
TRBD1	.	TRBV5-4	TRBJ2-3	CASSLETGGTGNTQYF	TGTGCCAGCAGCTTGGAGACAGGGGGCACGGGAAATACGCAGTATTTT
.	.	TRBV10-3	TRBJ2-7	CAISELNRNYEQYF	TGTGCCATCAGTGAGCTCAACAGGAACTACGAGCAGTACTTC
.	medium-sized	TRBV5-1	TRBJ1-6	CASSLDQGGSPLHF	TGCGCCAGCAGCTTGGATCAGGGAGGTTCACCCCTCCACTTT
TRBD1	.	TRBV2	TRBJ1-2	CASSGTGDYGYTF	TGTGCCAGCAGTGGGACAGGGGACTATGGCTACACCTTC
TRBD1	.	TRBV7-2	TRBJ1-4	CASSSQGGEKLFF	TGTGCCAGCAGCTCGCAGGGGGGTGAAAAACTGTTTTTT
TRBD2	.	TRBV7-9	TRBJ2-1	CASSPGRDYQYNEQFF	TGTGCCAGCAGCCCTGGCCGGGACTACCAGTACAATGAGCAGTTCTTC
.	.	TRBV19	TRBJ2-3	CASSRGRTDTQYF	TGTGCCAGTAGTCGGGGCCGCACAGATACGCAGTATTTT
.	once	TRBV9	TRBJ2-3	CASSVAGSFTDTQYF	TGTGCCAGCAGCGTAGCTGGCAGCTTCACAGATACGCAGTATTTT
.	.	TRBV2	TRBJ1-3	CASSLSQPGAGNTIYF	TGTGCCAGCAGTCTTAGCCAACCAGGGGCTGGAAACACCATATATTTT
.	.	TRBV27	TRBJ1-4	CASSYPDSSPPEKLFF	TGTGCCAGCAGTTACCCCGACAGCTCGCCTCCTGAAAAACTGTTTTTT
.	.	TRBV6-5	TRBJ1-1	CASIPRLRGTEAFF	TGTGCCAGCATTCCACGTCTCCGAGGCACTGAAGCTTTCTTT
.	few	TRBV30	TRBJ1-1	CAWSASLDKNTEAFF	TGTGCCTGGAGTGCGTCGCTCGACAAAAACACTGAAGCTTTCTTT
.	.	TRBV29-1	TRBJ2-7	CSVEEVGGGQYF	TGCAGCGTTGAAGAGGTAGGCGGGGGACAATACTTC
.	.	TRBV19	TRBJ1-3	CASSPGHSGNTIYF	TGTGCCAGTAGTCCGGGACATTCTGGAAACACCATATATTTT
.	.	TRBV6-5	TRBJ1-1	CASRALSTEAFF	TGTGCCAGCAGGGCACTCTCCACTGAAGCTTTCTTT
TRBD2	.	TRBV11-2	TRBJ2-7	CASSLGTSSYEQYF	TGTGCCAGCAGCTTAGGGACTAGTAGCTACGAGCAGTACTTC